Presented here are 21 T cell receptor beta chains from one specimen sequenced in a study of blood T cell repertoires in COVID-19. Data came from immunoSEQ multiplex PCR; TCRdb stores just in-frame clones and leaves some out. The sample lists 100,000 or so clones, 81% seen once, with more than 30% in the top ten. Sequenced: peripheral blood. These receptors were taken from a man older than 75 with acute or convalescent COVID-19.

This chain uses TRBV4-2 with TRBJ2-7, with 7 bases aligning to TRBD1. The germline V gene has CDR1 LGHNA and CDR2 YNFKEQ. J gave up 2 bases and V 1 base, and 2 bases lay outside the gene matches. The CDR3 runs to 14 residues. CDR3 sequence reads: CASSQGQGAYEQYF. CDR3 in DNA: TGTGCCAGCAGCCAAGGGCAGGGGGCCTACGAGCAGTACTTC.

This chain joins TRBV11-2 and TRBJ1-5; D is perhaps TRBD1 (5 bases). Germline CDR1 reads SGHAT; CDR2 reads FQNNGV. The CDR3 sequence is 10 residues long. Deletions cut 10 bases from V and 9 bases from J, with 10 bases between. CDR3 amino acids: CANGGGPQHF. DNA for the CDR3: TGTGCCAACGGGGGGGGGCCCCAGCATTTT.

The chain uses TRBV28 and TRBJ1-6; 7 nucleotides align to TRBD1. Trimming at V came to 6 bases and at J to 5 bases, leaving 7 bases not matched to a gene. Germline CDR1 MDHEN, CDR2 SYDVKM. The CDR3 sequence is 15 residues long. For the CDR3, the DNA is TGTGCCAGCAGCCGGGCACAGGGGAATAATTCACCCCTCCACTTT. Translation: CASSRAQGNNSPLHF.

The chain couples TRBV4-1 to TRBJ1-3, with a weak D call TRBD1 (5 bases). This CDR3 spans 15 amino acids. CDR1 and CDR2 from the germline V gene are MGHRA and YSYEKL. Deletions cut 4 bases from V and 3 bases from J, with 13 bases between. The CDR3 DNA reads TGCGCCAGCAGCCGACAGCCAGAGAGTGGAAACACCATATATTTT. Its translation: CASSRQPESGNTIYF.

This chain links TRBV5-4 with TRBJ2-3, with D perhaps TRBD1 (6 bases). Germline V gene sequence: CDR1 SGHNT, CDR2 YYREEE (reference sequence). The CDR3 sequence is 15 residues long. V was cut by 1 base and J by 3 bases, with 12 bases left in between. This CDR3 is CASSLSGAGTDTQYF. CDR3 sequence (DNA): TGTGCCAGCAGCTTGTCAGGGGCTGGGACAGATACGCAGTATTTT.

V gene TRBV5-1 combines with J gene TRBJ2-3; a possible D gene is TRBD1 (5 bases). CDR3 length equals 14 residues. V was clipped by 1 base and J by 1 base, with 7 bases between them. CDR1 is SGHRS, CDR2 YFSETQ, per germline. The CDR3 region has the DNA TGCGCCAGCAGCTTGCTAGGGGGCACAGATACGCAGTATTTT. This translates into CASSLLGGTDTQYF.

The rearrangement links TRBV2 to TRBJ1-1; no reliable D call. The V end lost 7 bases, the J end lost 0 bases, and 6 bases lay between the germline ends. The CDR3 totals 12 residues. Germline loops: CDR1 SNHLY, CDR2 FYNNEI. As DNA, the CDR3 is TGTGCCAGCACAGGTATGAACACTGAAGCTTTCTTT. It yields the protein CASTGMNTEAFF. The variable domain in full, with the rest retrieved from reference TRBV2 and TRBJ1-1, is EPEVTQTPSHQVTQMGQEVILRCVPISNHLYFYWYRQILGQKVEFLVSFYNNEISEKSEIFDDQFSVERPDGSNFTLKIRSTKLEDSAMYFCASTGMNTEAFFGQGTRLTVV.

The chain combines TRBV6-6 with TRBJ2-7; 14 bases align to TRBD2. From germline, CDR1 is MNHNY and CDR2 SVGAGI (reference sequence). V dropped 2 bases and J dropped 3; count of bases not matched to a gene: 3. The CDR3 is 16 amino acids. The CDR3 sequence is CASSYPGLAGDYEQYF. CDR3 nucleotides: TGTGCCAGCAGTTACCCGGGACTAGCGGGGGACTACGAGCAGTACTTC.

The genes are TRBV5-4 and TRBJ1-6, with unresolved D. V lost 4 bases, J lost 9 bases, and 14 bases lay in between. The germline CDR1 and CDR2 sequences are SGHNT and YYREEE (reference sequence). CDR3 length: 14 residues. CDR3 bases: TGTGCCAGCAGCCTTGGGCTGGATTCTTCACCCCTCCACTTT. It codes for CASSLGLDSSPLHF. The entire variable domain, with the rest obtained from reference TRBV5-4 and TRBJ1-6, is as follows: ETGVTQSPTHLIKTRGQQVTLRCSSQSGHNTVSWYQQALGQGPQFIFQYYREEENGRGNFPPRFSGLQFPNYSSELNVNALELDDSALYLCASSLGLDSSPLHFGNGTRLTVT.

This chain uses TRBV27 with TRBJ2-2; D unclear. With 5 bases removed from V and 1 base from J, the gap between germline ends came to 8 bases. Germline V gives CDR1 MNHEY, CDR2 SMNVEV (reference sequence). This CDR3 has 14 amino acids. For the CDR3, the DNA is TGTGCCAGCAGTCCGAGAGTGAACACCGGGGAGCTGTTTTTT. Protein sequence: CASSPRVNTGELFF.

V is TRBV7-2 and J is TRBJ1-2; 7 bases match TRBD1. Germline CDR1 reads SGHTA; CDR2 reads FQGNSA. The trim removed 4 bases at V and 4 bases at J, leaving 6 bases unmatched. There are 14 residues in the CDR3. The CDR3 DNA follows: TGTGCCAGCAGCTCCGACAGGGCGGCCTATGGCTACACCTTC. Amino acids: CASSSDRAAYGYTF.

The rearrangement uses TRBV27 and TRBJ2-2; D may be TRBD2 (5 bases). The CDR3 has 16 amino acids. The germline V and J ends were trimmed by 6 bases and 6 bases, with 20 bases remaining between them. Germline loops: CDR1 MNHEY, CDR2 SMNVEV (reference sequence). CDR3 protein: CASSTPRRGYPGELFF. The DNA for the CDR3 is TGTGCCAGCAGCACTCCTCGTAGAGGGTACCCCGGGGAGCTGTTTTTT.

The rearrangement joins TRBV7-8 to TRBJ1-5, with D uncertain. The germline CDR1 and CDR2 sequences are SGHVS and FQNEAQ. CDR3 length equals 13 residues. V was cut by 3 bases and J by 4 bases, with 7 bases left in between. The CDR3 nucleotides are TGTGCCAGCAGCTTTACCAGGAATCAGCCCCAGCATTTT. Translation: CASSFTRNQPQHF. The full variable domain, its missing parts supplied by reference TRBV7-8 and TRBJ1-5, is GAGVSQSPRYKVAKRGQDVALRCDPISGHVSLFWYQQALGQGPEFLTYFQNEAQLDKSGLPSDRFFAERPEGSVSTLKIQRTQQEDSAVYLCASSFTRNQPQHFGDGTRLSIL.

The rearrangement uses TRBV7-2 and TRBJ1-5; no definite D call. The CDR3 totals 13 residues. CDR1 and CDR2 from the germline V gene are SGHTA and FQGNSA. Between the trimmed V and J ends, which lost 2 bases and 3 bases, there was a span of 5 bases. The CDR3 loop is CASSLQNNQPQHF. The CDR3 region has the DNA TGTGCCAGCAGCTTACAGAACAATCAGCCCCAGCATTTT.

The chain joins TRBV3-1 (or the pseudogene TRBV3-2) to TRBJ2-7; 7 bases line up with TRBD1. The J segment lost 1 base and the V segment lost 4 bases, leaving 4 bases of the junction unmatched. This CDR3 is 14 amino acids long. The germline gives CDR1 LGHDT, CDR2 YNNKEL (reference sequence). The CDR3 nucleotides read TGTGCCAGCAGCCGAAGGACAGGTTCCTACGAGCAGTACTTC. Amino acids: CASSRRTGSYEQYF.

The V and J genes are TRBV28 and TRBJ2-2; D remains ambiguous. V dropped 3 bases and J dropped 7 bases, with 6 bases sitting between them. The CDR3 spans 12 residues. Per germline, CDR1 MDHEN and CDR2 SYDVKM. The CDR3 sequence is CASSFELGELFF. The CDR3 nucleotides are TGTGCCAGCAGTTTCGAGCTCGGGGAGCTGTTTTTT.

V gene TRBV5-1 combines with J gene TRBJ2-1, with D possibly TRBD2 on 6 matching bases. V was pared by 5 bases and J by 6 bases, with 15 bases between. The CDR3 consists of 14 residues. From germline, CDR1 is SGHRS and CDR2 YFSETQ. The CDR3 nucleotides read TGCGCCAGCAGGAACGGGGGAGGACCCAATGAGCAGTTCTTC. The encoded protein is CASRNGGGPNEQFF.

The chain has TRBV11-1 and TRBJ1-1; no definite D call. Germline-derived CDR1 and CDR2 are SGHAT and FQDESV (reference sequence). The ends were cut back, 5 bases at V and 2 bases at J, with 12 bases in the middle. The CDR3 runs to 14 residues. CDR3 sequence: CASSPSAENTEAFF. CDR3 DNA: TGTGCCAGCAGCCCCAGCGCGGAAAACACTGAAGCTTTCTTT.

The count of this clone is one. This chain links TRBV15 with TRBJ1-6; D is unclear. The germline V gene encodes CDR1 LNHNV and CDR2 YYDKDF (reference sequence). The CDR3 has 15 residues. Trimming took 0 bases from V and 7 from J, leaving 10 bases between them. CDR3 coding DNA: TGTGCCACCAGCAGAGATCCAGAGGGAAATTCACCCCTCCACTTT. This translates into CATSRDPEGNSPLHF. The whole variable domain, remainder taken from reference TRBV15 and TRBJ1-6, is DAMVIQNPRYQVTQFGKPVTLSCSQTLNHNVMYWYQQKSSQAPKLLFHYYDKDFNNEADTPDNFQSRRPNTSFCFLDIRSPGLGDTAMYLCATSRDPEGNSPLHFGNGTRLTVT.

The chain combines TRBV6-5 with TRBJ1-6; D perhaps matches TRBD1 (5 bases). Per germline, CDR1 MNHEY and CDR2 SVGAGI. This CDR3 has 16 amino acids. V gave up 2 bases and J gave up 0 bases, with 8 bases separating them. The CDR3 nucleotides are TGTGCCAGCAGTTACGGGGGGAGCTCCTATAATTCACCCCTCCACTTT. It is translated as CASSYGGSSYNSPLHF.

The chain has TRBV29-1 and TRBJ2-3; 10 positions match TRBD2. Trimming took 4 bases from V and 1 from J; bases not matched to a gene: 8. The CDR3 length is 16 residues. Germline V lookup: CDR1 SQVTM, CDR2 ANQGSEA. CDR3 DNA sequence: TGCAGCGTTGTACCTAGCGGGAGCTTCGGCACAGATACGCAGTATTTT. This codes for CSVVPSGSFGTDTQYF.